The TCR beta chain described here comes from a study of cytomegalovirus exposure and HLA in healthy donors. Trimming cost V 5 bases and J 10 bases; bases outside gene matches: 11. Germline V CDR1 and CDR2: MDHEN, SYDVKM. The CDR3 is 15 amino acids. There are a few counts of this clone. The antigen is undetermined. Donors in the study were healthy people who gave bone marrow. PCR employed 60 Vbeta and 13 Jbeta primers. Using immunoSEQ multiplex PCR, the repertoire was profiled, and TCRdb retains in-frame clones only, with some absent. The table records 140,000 to 150,000 clones, 9.7% of them present only once. Overall study findings and caveats: Overall, around 160 TCR beta chains were annotated as cytomegalovirus-associated.

This sequence joins TRBV28 and TRBJ2-1, with 10 positions matching TRBD2. The source is a man in his fifties or sixties in good health and CMV-seronegative. Specimen: PBMCs. The CDR3 spells CASSARLAGVGEQFF. The CDR3 coding sequence is TGTGCCAGCAGTGCGAGGCTAGCGGGAGTGGGGGAGCAGTTCTTC. The full variable domain, with the rest looked up from reference TRBV28 and TRBJ2-1, is DVKVTQSSRYLVKRTGEKVFLECVQDMDHENMFWYRQDPGLGLRLIYFSYDVKMKEKGDIPEGYSVSREKKERFSLILESASTNQTSMYLCASSARLAGVGEQFFGPGTRLTVL.